The next 3 T cell receptor beta chains were all read from a single sample in a study of cytomegalovirus exposure and HLA in healthy donors. PCR primers comprised 60 Vbeta and 13 Jbeta primers. Profiling relied on immunoSEQ multiplex PCR, and the TCRdb table lists in-frame clones only, not all of them. The data hold tens of thousands of clones, with about 79% observed a single time. Input material: PBMCs. These TCRs come from a man aged 55 to 69 in good health and CMV-seropositive.

This clone was seen once. The chain employs TRBV6-5 and TRBJ1-2; D might be TRBD1 (6 bases). The germline CDR1 and CDR2 sequences are MNHEY and SVGAGI. CDR3 length: 15 residues. V was cut by 2 bases and J by 2 bases, with 12 bases left in between. Here the CDR3 DNA reads TGTGCCAGCAGTTACGGGCGGACAGTAAACTATGGCTACACCTTC. It translates to CASSYGRTVNYGYTF.

This clone was found once. CDR3 in DNA: TGTGCCAGCAGGAGAAGAGACACAGTGAACACTGAAGCTTTCTTT. Residues: CASRRRDTVNTEAFF. The chain combines TRBV9 with TRBJ1-1; no reliable D call. This CDR3 is 15 amino acids long. The V gene lost 5 bases and the J gene lost 0 bases, with 14 bases spanning the gap. Germline CDR1 and CDR2: SGDLS and YYNGEE.

Comments on this clone: Other DNA variants within this sample encode the same CDR3. The V and J genes are TRBV11-3 and TRBJ2-7; D unclear. The CDR3 has 13 residues. The V end was cut by 5 bases, the J end by 3 bases, with 11 bases between. Germline CDR1 SGHNT, CDR2 YENEEA. CDR3 residues: CASSPTRSYEQYF. In DNA, the CDR3 is TGTGCCAGCAGCCCTACTCGTAGCTACGAGCAGTACTTC. The entire variable domain, with the rest obtained from reference TRBV11-3 and TRBJ2-7, is as follows: EAGVVQSPRYKIIEKKQPVAFWCNPISGHNTLYWYLQNLGQGPELLIRYENEEAVDDSQLPKDRFSAERLKGVDSTLKIQPAELGDSAVYLCASSPTRSYEQYFGPGTRLTVT.